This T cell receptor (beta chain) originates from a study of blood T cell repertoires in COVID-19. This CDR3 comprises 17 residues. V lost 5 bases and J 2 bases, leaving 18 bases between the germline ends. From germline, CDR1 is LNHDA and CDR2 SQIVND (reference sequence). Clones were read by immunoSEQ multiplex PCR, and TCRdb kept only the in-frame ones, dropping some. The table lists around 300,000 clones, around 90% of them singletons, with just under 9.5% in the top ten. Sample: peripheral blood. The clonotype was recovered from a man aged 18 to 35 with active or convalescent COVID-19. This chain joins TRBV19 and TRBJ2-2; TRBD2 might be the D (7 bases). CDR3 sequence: CASSSRGGFLNTGELFF. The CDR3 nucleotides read TGTGCCAGTAGTTCCCGCGGGGGCTTCCTTAACACCGGGGAGCTGTTTTTT.